This TCR beta chain was identified during a study of vaccination effects on CD4 cells after COVID-19. V shed 2 bases and J shed 4 bases, with 20 bases lying between them. Germline CDR1 is SGHRS and CDR2 is YFSETQ. This CDR3 comprises 17 residues. Points on this clone: Its antigen is still unknown.

Subsequent to a culture period of around 10 days, CD4+ T cells were isolated. The person had a PCR-confirmed SARS-CoV-2 infection during March to December 2020. Half the medium was swapped for IL-2 medium on days 3 and 7. The table came from immunoSEQ multiplex PCR; TCRdb's copy has only in-frame clones and leaves some out. The sample has 50,000 to 75,000 clones; about 72% are singletons. The TCR sequence derives from a human donor who had a prior SARS-CoV-2 infection. The material sequenced was CD4+ T cells from PBMCs cultured without peptide, taken before COVID-19 vaccination. The V gene is TRBV5-1, the J gene TRBJ2-3; tentative D call: TRBD2 (6 bases). The CDR3 DNA reads as TGCGCCAGCAGCTTTTTAGCGGTTCCCTCAGAGGCAGATACGCAGTATTTT. Its translation: CASSFLAVPSEADTQYF.